The 27 T cell receptor beta chains reported below all come from one sample, sequenced in a study of blood T cell repertoires in COVID-19. Libraries were prepared by immunoSEQ multiplex PCR; TCRdb keeps only in-frame clonotypes and omits some of them. The repertoire holds some 310,000 clones, around 87% seen once, with 1% in the top ten. Sequencing was performed on peripheral blood. The receptors come from a man in his forties or fifties with active or convalescent COVID-19.

The rearrangement joins TRBV7-9 to TRBJ2-7, with 8 positions matching TRBD1. Germline assignment: CDR1 SEHNR and CDR2 FQNEAQ (reference sequence). The ends lost 2 bases at V and 0 bases at J; junction bases unmatched: 0. The CDR3 length is 14 residues. CDR3 sequence reads: CASSLTGGSYEQYF. CDR3 bases: TGTGCCAGCAGCTTAACAGGGGGCTCCTACGAGCAGTACTTC.

The V and J genes are TRBV30 and TRBJ1-5, with TRBD1 matching 11 bases. The CDR3 covers 15 residues. V trimming: 3 bases; J trimming: 1 base; junction bases outside the gene matches: 2. Germline CDR1 and CDR2: GTSNPN and SVGIG (reference sequence). CDR3 DNA: TGTGCCTGGAGCGGACAGGGGGCGAGCAATCAGCCCCAGCATTTT. Its translation is CAWSGQGASNQPQHF. Full variable domain (outside the CDR3, taken from reference TRBV30 and TRBJ1-5): SQTIHQWPATLVQPVGSPLSLECTVEGTSNPNLYWYRQAAGRGLQLLFYSVGIGQISSEVPQNLSASRPQDRQFILSSKKLLLSDSGFYLCAWSGQGASNQPQHFGDGTRLSIL.

The chain recombines TRBV28 with TRBJ1-1; D perhaps matches TRBD1 (6 bases). Germline CDR1 MDHEN, CDR2 SYDVKM. The CDR3 runs to 13 residues. V was trimmed by 2 bases and J by 6 bases, leaving 10 bases between them. The CDR3 reads CASSLPQGPEAFF. The CDR3 coding sequence is TGTGCCAGCAGTTTACCTCAGGGGCCTGAAGCTTTCTTT.

This rearrangement joins TRBV5-1 to TRBJ2-1; D might be TRBD2 (5 bases). The CDR3 length is 14 residues. Germline assignment: CDR1 SGHRS and CDR2 YFSETQ. V dropped 0 bases and J dropped 5 bases, with 9 bases sitting between them. The CDR3 reads CASSLVLADNEQFF. CDR3 coding DNA: TGCGCCAGCAGCTTGGTTCTAGCCGACAATGAGCAGTTCTTC. The variable domain in full, with the rest retrieved from reference TRBV5-1 and TRBJ2-1, is KAGVTQTPRYLIKTRGQQVTLSCSPISGHRSVSWYQQTPGQGLQFLFEYFSETQRNKGNFPGRFSGRQFSNSRSEMNVSTLELGDSALYLCASSLVLADNEQFFGPGTRLTVL.

V and J are TRBV3-1 (or the pseudogene TRBV3-2) and TRBJ1-1; 10 positions agree with TRBD1. The CDR3 is made up of 14 amino acids. Germline CDR1 LGHDT, CDR2 YNNKEL (reference sequence). J gave up 8 bases and V 0 bases, and 3 bases lay outside the gene matches. The CDR3 sequence is CASSQDRQGAEAFF. In nucleotides, the CDR3 is TGTGCCAGCAGCCAAGATAGACAGGGGGCCGAAGCTTTCTTT.

This chain links TRBV28 with TRBJ2-7, with D tentatively TRBD2 (5 bases). The CDR3 is 13 amino acids. The germline V gene has CDR1 MDHEN and CDR2 SYDVKM. Trimming removed 8 bases at V and 4 bases at J, with 15 bases between. CDR3 DNA: TGTGCCAGCCTTACTAGAGTCTCTTACGAGCAGTACTTC. Its protein is CASLTRVSYEQYF. Supplemented by reference TRBV28 and TRBJ2-7, the full variable domain reads DVKVTQSSRYLVKRTGEKVFLECVQDMDHENMFWYRQDPGLGLRLIYFSYDVKMKEKGDIPEGYSVSREKKERFSLILESASTNQTSMYLCASLTRVSYEQYFGPGTRLTVT.

This sequence joins TRBV4-3 and TRBJ2-7; D gene ambiguous. The V gene lost 0 bases and the J gene lost 2 bases, with 11 bases spanning the gap. The CDR3 loop spans 15 amino acids. CDR1 LGHNA and CDR2 YSLEER come from the germline V gene. The CDR3: CASSQDRDGAYEQYF. CDR3 DNA sequence: TGCGCCAGCAGCCAAGATCGTGACGGAGCCTACGAGCAGTACTTC.

This clone came up once. The V gene is TRBV6-5, the J gene TRBJ1-1; TRBD1 aligns across 11 bases. Germline values: CDR1 MNHEY, CDR2 SVGAGI. This CDR3 is 13 amino acids long. J lost 6 bases, V lost 8 bases, and 5 bases had no gene match. CDR3 coding DNA: TGTGCCAGCGGACAGGGGGCTATCTCTGAAGCTTTCTTT. Its protein product is CASGQGAISEAFF.

V and J are TRBV28 and TRBJ2-5, with D perhaps matching TRBD1 (6 bases). Germline CDR1 MDHEN, CDR2 SYDVKM. The CDR3 loop spans 14 amino acids. V lost 6 bases to trimming and J lost 1 base, with 12 bases between them. CDR3 protein: CASSFDRTQETQYF. CDR3 bases: TGTGCCAGCAGCTTCGACAGGACCCAAGAGACCCAGTACTTC.

This chain connects TRBV28 to TRBJ1-4; D is ambiguous. Germline lookup yields CDR1 MDHEN and CDR2 SYDVKM. CDR3 length: 13 amino acids. V was clipped by 6 bases and J by 10 bases, with 15 bases between them. CDR3 coding DNA: TGTGCCAGCAGCTCACTAGCGGGAGGAAAACTGTTTTTT. Its translation: CASSSLAGGKLFF.

CDR3 DNA: TGTGCCAGCAGCAAGACAGGGCATCTCACTGAAGCTTTCTTT. Protein product: CASSKTGHLTEAFF. The chain has TRBV5-6 and TRBJ1-1; TRBD1 matches 7 bases. The V segment lost 4 bases and the J segment 4 bases; nucleotides outside the gene matches: 7. The CDR3 is made up of 14 amino acids. Germline loops: CDR1 SGHDT, CDR2 YYEEEE.

The V and J genes are TRBV6-5 and TRBJ1-5; 7 bases line up with TRBD1. V dropped 0 bases and J dropped 7; count of bases not matched to a gene: 6. The CDR3 extends over 15 amino acids. In germline, CDR1 is MNHEY, CDR2 SVGAGI. The CDR3 is CASSYSMAGGQPQHF. In nucleotides, the CDR3 is TGTGCCAGCAGTTACTCGATGGCAGGGGGACAGCCCCAGCATTTT.

The genes are TRBV6-5 and TRBJ1-1, with 7 nucleotides matching TRBD1. CDR1 is MNHEY and CDR2 is SVGAGI in the germline V gene. Unmatched junction bases numbered 6, after V lost 2 bases and J lost 0 bases. The CDR3 spans 16 residues. CDR3 bases: TGTGCCAGCAGTTACAGGGGGCAGGGGATGAACACTGAAGCTTTCTTT. Its protein product is CASSYRGQGMNTEAFF.

The rearrangement uses TRBV7-2 and TRBJ1-2; D remains ambiguous. The CDR3 contains 14 residues. V was trimmed by 0 bases and J by 0 bases, leaving 5 bases between them. Germline-derived CDR1 and CDR2 are SGHTA and FQGNSA. The CDR3: CASSLASTNYGYTF. For the CDR3, the DNA is TGTGCCAGCAGCTTAGCGTCTACTAACTATGGCTACACCTTC.

The V gene is TRBV4-3, the J gene TRBJ1-2, with D hard to call. CDR1 is LGHNA, CDR2 YSLEER, per germline. The CDR3 length is 17 residues. Deletions cut 4 bases from V and 4 bases from J, with 22 bases between. The CDR3 DNA reads TGCGCCAGCAGCCCCCAAGAGGGTCGTAGGACCGTCTATGGCTACACCTTC. This sequence encodes CASSPQEGRRTVYGYTF.

This clone appeared once. This sequence joins TRBV10-3 and TRBJ2-1; maybe TRBD2 (6 bases). The CDR3 is 14 residues long. Trimming pared 7 bases from V and 1 base from J, leaving 11 bases between. Germline lookup yields CDR1 ENHRY and CDR2 SYGVKD. CDR3 region: CAITGEGSYNEQFF. The CDR3 coding sequence is TGTGCCATCACGGGAGAGGGGTCCTACAATGAGCAGTTCTTC.

The chain recombines TRBV30 with TRBJ2-6; D might be TRBD1 (6 bases). Trimming left V 4 bases short and J 2 bases short, with 6 bases between. The CDR3 contains 13 residues. Germline CDR1 GTSNPN, CDR2 SVGIG (reference sequence). DNA of the CDR3: TGTGCCTGGACAGGGGCTGGGGCCAACGTCCTGACTTTC. It yields the protein CAWTGAGANVLTF.

This chain joins TRBV5-1 and TRBJ1-2; no clear D gene. The CDR3 spans 15 residues. V dropped 0 bases and J dropped 3 bases, with 12 bases sitting between them. Germline V gene lookup returns CDR1 SGHRS and CDR2 YFSETQ. The CDR3 loop reads CASSLAGTADYGYTF. The CDR3 DNA reads TGCGCCAGCAGCTTGGCCGGTACAGCTGACTATGGCTACACCTTC.

The rearrangement links TRBV9 to TRBJ2-2, with 7 bases aligning to TRBD2. The J segment lost 6 bases and the V segment lost 8 bases, leaving 10 bases of the junction unmatched. CDR1 SGDLS and CDR2 YYNGEE come from the germline V gene. The CDR3 is made up of 14 amino acids. CDR3 in DNA: TGTGCCAGTGGGGGAGGGTCGGCTGCCGGGGAGCTGTTTTTT. This sequence encodes CASGGGSAAGELFF. Complete variable domain (other parts from reference TRBV9 and TRBJ2-2): DSGVTQTPKHLITATGQRVTLRCSPRSGDLSVYWYQQSLDQGLQFLIQYYNGEERAKGNILERFSAQQFPDLHSELNLSSLELGDSALYFCASGGGSAAGELFFGEGSRLTVL.

This clone appeared a few times. The chain links TRBV28 to TRBJ2-1; 8 nucleotides align to TRBD2. Trimming at V came to 4 bases and at J to 8 bases, leaving 16 bases not matched to a gene. The germline V gene encodes CDR1 MDHEN and CDR2 SYDVKM. The CDR3 is 17 residues long. Written as DNA, the CDR3 is TGTGCCAGCAGTTCCTTCGGGGGGGGCCAACTTATAGATGAGCAGTTCTTC. Protein product: CASSSFGGGQLIDEQFF.

CDR3: CASSPSPYGYTF. The CDR3 region has the DNA TGTGCCAGCAGTCCAAGCCCCTATGGCTACACCTTC. The chain employs TRBV2 and TRBJ1-2; D is ambiguous. The V and J ends lost 5 bases and 4 bases respectively, with 8 bases between them. Germline CDR1 reads SNHLY; CDR2 reads FYNNEI. This CDR3 is built from 12 residues.

The V gene is TRBV28, the J gene TRBJ1-1, with unresolved D. Trimming took 2 bases from V and 4 from J, leaving 11 bases between them. Germline-derived CDR1 and CDR2 are MDHEN and SYDVKM. The CDR3 has 14 residues. The CDR3 DNA follows: TGTGCCAGCAGTTTACGGGTTACGGTCACTGAAGCTTTCTTT. It encodes CASSLRVTVTEAFF.

The rearrangement uses TRBV10-3 and TRBJ2-3; TRBD1 is a possible D gene (6 bases). CDR3 size: 16 residues. The germline CDR1 and CDR2 sequences are ENHRY and SYGVKD. Between the trimmed V and J ends, which lost 5 bases and 4 bases, there was a span of 19 bases. The CDR3 sequence is CAISQLPQGPADTQYF. CDR3 DNA: TGTGCCATCAGTCAATTACCCCAGGGGCCGGCAGATACGCAGTATTTT.

This sequence joins TRBV5-1 and TRBJ2-5; D is possibly TRBD1 (5 bases). Germline values: CDR1 SGHRS, CDR2 YFSETQ. This CDR3 contains 15 residues. V was trimmed by 4 bases and J by 1 base, leaving 14 bases between them. This CDR3 is CASSPQMGPQETQYF. Written as DNA, the CDR3 is TGCGCCAGCAGCCCCCAGATGGGGCCCCAAGAGACCCAGTACTTC.

V usage is TRBV6-5 and J usage is TRBJ2-2, with 7 bases matching TRBD1. The CDR3 consists of 14 residues. Germline V gene lookup returns CDR1 MNHEY and CDR2 SVGAGI. V trimming: 0 bases; J trimming: 6 bases; junction bases outside the gene matches: 1. The CDR3 nucleotides are TGTGCCAGCAGTTACTCGACAGGGTCCGGGGAGCTGTTTTTT. It translates to CASSYSTGSGELFF.

The J gene is TRBJ2-3, the V gene TRBV11-2; 8 positions match TRBD2. The CDR3 length is 15 residues. Germline CDR1 and CDR2: SGHAT and FQNNGV. J was trimmed by 6 bases and V by 0 bases; bases with no gene match: 5. The CDR3 loop is CASSLDPGRGDTQYF. In DNA form, the CDR3 reads TGTGCCAGCAGCTTAGACCCCGGGAGGGGTGATACGCAGTATTTT.

The chain carries TRBV10-1 and TRBJ2-5; 8 bases are shared with TRBD1. The germline V gene encodes CDR1 WNHNN and CDR2 SYGVQD (reference sequence). V was pared by 4 bases and J by 5 bases, with 6 bases of the junction left unmatched. The CDR3 totals 14 residues. The CDR3 DNA is TGCGCCAGCAGTGCAGGACAGGGTTACGAGACCCAGTACTTC. Translation: CASSAGQGYETQYF.